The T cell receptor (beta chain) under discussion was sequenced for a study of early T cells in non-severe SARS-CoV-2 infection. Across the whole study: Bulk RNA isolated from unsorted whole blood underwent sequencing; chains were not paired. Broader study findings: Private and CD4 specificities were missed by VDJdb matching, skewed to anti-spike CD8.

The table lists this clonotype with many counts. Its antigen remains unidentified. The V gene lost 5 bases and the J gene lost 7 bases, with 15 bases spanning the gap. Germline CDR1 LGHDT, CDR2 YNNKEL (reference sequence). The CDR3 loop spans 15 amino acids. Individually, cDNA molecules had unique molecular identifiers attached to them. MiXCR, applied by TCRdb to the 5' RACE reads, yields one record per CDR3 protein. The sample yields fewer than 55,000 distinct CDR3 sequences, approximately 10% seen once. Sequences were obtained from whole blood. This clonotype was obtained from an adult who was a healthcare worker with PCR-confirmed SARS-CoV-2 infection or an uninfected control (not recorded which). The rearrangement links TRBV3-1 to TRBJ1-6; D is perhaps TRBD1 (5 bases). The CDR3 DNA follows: TGTGCCAGCAGCGAGACTTGGGACGGCAATTCACCCCTCCACTTT. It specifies CASSETWDGNSPLHF. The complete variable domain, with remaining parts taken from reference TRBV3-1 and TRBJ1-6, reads DTAVSQTPKYLVTQMGNDKSIKCEQNLGHDTMYWYKQDSKKFLKIMFSYNNKELIINETVPNRFSPKSPDKAHLNLHINSLELGDSAVYFCASSETWDGNSPLHFGNGTRLTVT.